This T cell receptor beta chain was identified during a study of blood T cell repertoires in COVID-19. The assay was immunoSEQ multiplex PCR, and TCRdb's table has in-frame clones only and misses some. Here the sample spans a few hundred thousand clones, nearly 90% being singletons. The sample holds one count of this clone. Sequenced: PBMCs or T cells enriched from blood (not recorded which). The receptor comes from a woman in her 30s who had recovered from COVID-19.

CDR3 loop: CACRKAGQGTYEQYF. The CDR3 nucleotides read TGTGCCTGCAGAAAAGCGGGACAGGGGACCTACGAGCAGTACTTC. The chain joins TRBV30 to TRBJ2-7, with 10 nucleotides matching TRBD1. Germline V lookup: CDR1 GTSNPN, CDR2 SVGIG (reference sequence). The ends lost 6 bases at V and 2 bases at J; junction bases unmatched: 10. The CDR3 totals 15 residues.